This TCR beta chain was retrieved from a study of T cell repertoires in cytomegalovirus infection. V trimming: 5 bases; J trimming: 5 bases; junction bases outside the gene matches: 6. The germline gives CDR1 SQVTM, CDR2 ANQGSEA. The CDR3 loop spans 14 amino acids. The study's findings and limits: Of the TCR beta families, the public ones yielded a cumulative frequency that identified carriers of CMV plus the relevant HLA. The ex vivo response showed dominance by HLA-C-restricted CMV-specific TCR beta clonotypes.

Each CDR3 protein gets one entry after TCRdb re-called the reads with MiXCR. The table records about 260,000 distinct CDR3 sequences, approximately 14% of them present only once. In the case of this clonotype: What it recognizes is unknown.

The chain carries TRBV29-1 and TRBJ1-5, with 10 bases that match TRBD1. The clonotype comes from a human donor in good health (CMV status not recorded). Some clones in this sample may be carry-over from other donors' samples. Source material: PBMCs. The CDR3 DNA reads TGCAGCGTTCTCGACAGGGGGCCCTATCAGCCCCAGCATTTT. Its translation: CSVLDRGPYQPQHF.